The 17 T cell receptor beta chains given below trace back to one sample, sequenced in a study of cytomegalovirus exposure and HLA in healthy donors. The PCR contained 60 Vbeta and 13 Jbeta primers. Measured with immunoSEQ multiplex PCR; TCRdb has only the in-frame clones, and not every one. Here the sample spans 160,000 or so clones, around 80% being singletons. The sequencing input was PBMCs. The receptors shown here come from a male donor in good health and CMV-seropositive.

This rearrangement joins TRBV2 to TRBJ1-5, with D maybe TRBD1 (5 bases). CDR1 is SNHLY, CDR2 FYNNEI, per germline. Trimming pared 7 bases from V and 3 bases from J, leaving 19 bases between. The CDR3 runs to 16 residues. The DNA of the CDR3 is TGTGCCAGCACCCGAGAATCGGGGGACTACAATCAGCCCCAGCATTTT. Amino acid sequence: CASTRESGDYNQPQHF.

CDR3 sequence reads: CAISEQQRSQYF. The CDR3 bases are TGTGCCATCAGTGAACAACAACGATCGCAGTACTTC. The chain is built from TRBV10-3 and TRBJ2-7; unclear D gene. Trimming took 3 bases from V and 9 from J, leaving 12 bases between them. This CDR3 is 12 amino acids long. CDR1 ENHRY and CDR2 SYGVKD come from the germline V gene.

This clone was seen once. The V gene is TRBV29-1, the J gene TRBJ1-5, with TRBD1 matching over 11 bases. V was pared by 6 bases and J by 4 bases, with 5 bases of the junction left unmatched. This CDR3 has 14 residues. Germline V gene sequence: CDR1 SQVTM, CDR2 ANQGSEA. This CDR3 reads CSVEGTGGNQPQHF. CDR3 nucleotides: TGCAGCGTGGAGGGGACAGGGGGGAATCAGCCCCAGCATTTT.

The rearrangement joins TRBV12-2 to TRBJ2-1; the D call TRBD1 from the table was never checked on the DNA. TRBV12-2 is an annotated pseudogene. CDR3 length: 15 amino acids. The CDR3 sequence is CASRLAGPPMFEQFF. CDR3 in DNA: TGTGCAAGTCGCTTAGCGGGGCCCCCGATGTTTGAGCAGTTCTTC.

Remarks on this clone: This CDR3 is also generated by other DNA sequences in the sample. The gene calls are TRBV5-4 and TRBJ2-4, with 11 bases lining up with TRBD2. CDR1 is SGHNT and CDR2 is YYREEE in the germline V gene (reference sequence). The CDR3 totals 17 residues. Trimming took 0 bases from V and 7 from J; bases not matched to a gene: 9. The CDR3 loop reads CASSLGLAGGGENIQYF. The CDR3 DNA sequence: TGTGCCAGCAGCTTGGGGCTAGCGGGGGGCGGGGAGAACATTCAGTACTTC.

CDR3: CASSIDWTGIYGYTF. The CDR3 DNA sequence: TGTGCCAGTAGTATAGATTGGACAGGGATCTATGGCTACACCTTC. This sequence joins TRBV19 and TRBJ1-2; 8 bases line up with TRBD1. Unmatched junction bases numbered 4, after V lost 0 bases and J lost 4 bases. CDR3 size: 15 residues. Germline CDR1 and CDR2: LNHDA and SQIVND (reference sequence).

The chain has TRBV19 and TRBJ1-2, with a tentative D call TRBD1 (6 bases). This CDR3 comprises 15 residues. V was shortened by 5 bases and J by 6 bases, with 19 bases between the two germline ends. The germline V gene encodes CDR1 LNHDA and CDR2 SQIVND (reference sequence). CDR3 loop: CASSGRAPRGNGYTF. The CDR3 region has the DNA TGTGCCAGTAGTGGACGAGCTCCCAGGGGCAATGGCTACACCTTC.

This clone was seen only once. The V gene is TRBV11-2, the J gene TRBJ1-1; 7 bases match TRBD1. Trimming cost V 6 bases and J 6 bases; bases outside gene matches: 13. This CDR3 contains 15 residues. Germline V CDR1 and CDR2: SGHAT, FQNNGV. The CDR3 loop reads CASSDHRGPQAEAFF. The CDR3 DNA reads TGTGCCAGCAGTGATCACAGGGGTCCTCAGGCTGAAGCTTTCTTT.

The gene calls are TRBV2 and TRBJ1-1, with D possibly TRBD1 on 6 matching bases. The V and J ends lost 10 bases and 0 bases respectively, with 12 bases between them. Germline V gives CDR1 SNHLY, CDR2 FYNNEI. CDR3 length equals 13 residues. CDR3 DNA: TGTGCCAACAAGGACAGATTGAACACTGAAGCTTTCTTT. Translating gives CANKDRLNTEAFF. The whole variable domain, filled in from reference TRBV2 and TRBJ1-1, reads EPEVTQTPSHQVTQMGQEVILRCVPISNHLYFYWYRQILGQKVEFLVSFYNNEISEKSEIFDDQFSVERPDGSNFTLKIRSTKLEDSAMYFCANKDRLNTEAFFGQGTRLTVV.

This chain joins TRBV5-4 and TRBJ2-7; TRBD1 might be the D (6 bases). CDR3 size: 15 residues. In germline, CDR1 is SGHNT, CDR2 YYREEE (reference sequence). V lost 3 bases, J lost 6 bases, and 19 bases lay in between. The CDR3 loop reads CASSSKGQGKVEQYF. Written as DNA, the CDR3 is TGTGCCAGCAGCTCGAAAGGGCAGGGGAAAGTCGAGCAGTACTTC.

The chain is built from TRBV2 and TRBJ2-7, with D unclear. Per the germline V gene, CDR1 is SNHLY and CDR2 is FYNNEI. Between the trimmed V and J ends, which lost 3 bases and 6 bases, there was a span of 15 bases. The CDR3 spans 14 residues. In DNA, the CDR3 is TGTGCCAGCAGTGAGAGATTCTCCCTCCTCGAGCAGTACTTC. This encodes CASSERFSLLEQYF.

The rearrangement uses TRBV5-4 and TRBJ2-7; TRBD1 is a possible D gene (6 bases). Germline CDR1 is SGHNT and CDR2 is YYREEE (reference sequence). The CDR3 extends over 14 amino acids. Trimming stripped 2 bases from V and 5 bases from J, with 14 bases between. The CDR3, as DNA: TGTGCCAGCAGCTTTGGTGACAGGAACGACGAGCAGTACTTC. Translating it yields CASSFGDRNDEQYF. The entire variable domain, with the rest obtained from reference TRBV5-4 and TRBJ2-7, is as follows: ETGVTQSPTHLIKTRGQQVTLRCSSQSGHNTVSWYQQALGQGPQFIFQYYREEENGRGNFPPRFSGLQFPNYSSELNVNALELDDSALYLCASSFGDRNDEQYFGPGTRLTVT.

The J gene is TRBJ2-7, the V gene TRBV11-3; perhaps TRBD2 as D (5 bases). V dropped 0 bases and J dropped 4 bases, with 22 bases sitting between them. This CDR3 contains 18 residues. Germline V lookup: CDR1 SGHNT, CDR2 YENEEA. The CDR3 sequence: CASSLEELAGGSGYEQYF. CDR3 DNA: TGTGCCAGCAGCTTAGAGGAACTGGCGGGTGGATCCGGGTACGAGCAGTACTTC.

V is TRBV9 and J is TRBJ2-2; TRBD1 might be the D (6 bases). The V gene's germline CDR1 is SGDLS and CDR2 YYNGEE. V lost 0 bases to trimming and J lost 2 bases, with 8 bases between them. The CDR3 runs 15 residues. The CDR3 spells CASSVGGGNTGELFF. In DNA, the CDR3 is TGTGCCAGCAGCGTAGGAGGGGGTAACACCGGGGAGCTGTTTTTT.

V is TRBV5-1 and J is TRBJ2-7, with TRBD2 matching over 7 bases. Losses at the gene ends were 3 bases for V and 4 bases for J; bases not matched to a gene: 7. In germline, CDR1 is SGHRS, CDR2 YFSETQ. The CDR3 has 14 amino acids. The CDR3, as DNA: TGCGCCAGCAGCTCCGGCGGGAGCGATTACGAGCAGTACTTC. Protein product: CASSSGGSDYEQYF. Drawing the rest from reference TRBV5-1 and TRBJ2-7, the complete variable domain is KAGVTQTPRYLIKTRGQQVTLSCSPISGHRSVSWYQQTPGQGLQFLFEYFSETQRNKGNFPGRFSGRQFSNSRSEMNVSTLELGDSALYLCASSSGGSDYEQYFGPGTRLTVT.

The CDR3 DNA reads as TGTGCCAGCAGTTACTCGGGAGGGGGAGCTTTCTTT. Its protein product is CASSYSGGGAFF. The V gene is TRBV6-5, the J gene TRBJ1-1; D is possibly TRBD1 (6 bases). Germline lookup yields CDR1 MNHEY and CDR2 SVGAGI. V dropped 0 bases and J dropped 10 bases, with 9 bases sitting between them. The CDR3 consists of 12 residues.

This clone has only one observation. V gene TRBV19 combines with J gene TRBJ2-1, with 8 bases that match TRBD2. The CDR3 is 14 residues long. Germline V gene sequence: CDR1 LNHDA, CDR2 SQIVND (reference sequence). Losses at the gene ends were 7 bases for V and 2 bases for J; bases not matched to a gene: 4. The CDR3 DNA follows: TGTGCCAGTAAAGACGGGAGGGCCTACAATGAGCAGTTCTTC. Its protein product is CASKDGRAYNEQFF.